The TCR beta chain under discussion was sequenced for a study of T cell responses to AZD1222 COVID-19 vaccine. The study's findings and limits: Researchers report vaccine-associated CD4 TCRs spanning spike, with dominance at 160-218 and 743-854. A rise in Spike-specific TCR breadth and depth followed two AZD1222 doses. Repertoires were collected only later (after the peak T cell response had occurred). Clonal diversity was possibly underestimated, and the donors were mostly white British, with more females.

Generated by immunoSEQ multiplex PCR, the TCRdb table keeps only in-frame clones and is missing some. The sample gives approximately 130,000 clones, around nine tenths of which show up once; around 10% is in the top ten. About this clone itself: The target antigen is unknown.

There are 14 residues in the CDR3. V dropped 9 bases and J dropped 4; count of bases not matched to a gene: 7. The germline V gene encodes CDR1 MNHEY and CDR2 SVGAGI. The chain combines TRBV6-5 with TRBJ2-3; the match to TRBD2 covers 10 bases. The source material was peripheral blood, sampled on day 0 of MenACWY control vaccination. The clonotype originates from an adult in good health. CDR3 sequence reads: CASERTSGADTQYF. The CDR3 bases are TGTGCCAGTGAGAGGACTAGCGGCGCAGATACGCAGTATTTT.